This T cell receptor beta chain was profiled in a study of beta chain features in type 1 diabetes. This CDR3 spans 15 amino acids. J gave up 2 bases and V 7 bases, and 7 bases lay outside the gene matches. The V gene's germline CDR1 is LNHDA and CDR2 SQIVND (reference sequence). This clone was seen a few times. Expressed TCRB transcripts were sequenced because the entire RNA isolate underwent reverse transcription. The repertoire was sequenced with immunoSEQ multiplex PCR; TCRdb's copy has only in-frame clones and lacks some. The table shows 350,000 or so clones, with around 20% occurring only once. Input material: naive CD4+ T cells from blood. The rearrangement links TRBV19 to TRBJ2-2; 7 bases align to TRBD2. This clonotype was obtained from a woman aged 18-29 years in good health. The chain's CDR3 is CASTLERGNTGELFF. The DNA for the CDR3 is TGTGCCAGTACGTTAGAGCGGGGCAACACCGGGGAGCTGTTTTTT. The full variable domain, rest sourced from reference TRBV19 and TRBJ2-2, is DGGITQSPKYLFRKEGQNVTLSCEQNLNHDAMYWYRQDPGQGLRLIYYSQIVNDFQKGDIAEGYSVSREKKESFPLTVTSAQKNPTAFYLCASTLERGNTGELFFGEGSRLTVL.